These 13 T cell receptor beta chains were all obtained from the same sample, sequenced in a study of shared clonotypes between healthy human individuals. Here immunoSEQ multiplex PCR was the method, and the copy in TCRdb shows in-frame clones only, minus some. Here the sample spans 2.3 million or so clones, over 85% being singletons. Sequences were obtained from naive CD4+ T cells from PBMCs. Subset given: CD45RA+ positively selected. Receptor source: a young man in good health. Some clones in this sample may be carry-over from other donors' samples.

The rearrangement joins TRBV18 to TRBJ2-5, with D possibly TRBD1 on 5 matching bases. V was trimmed by 5 bases and J by 5 bases, leaving 24 bases between them. Germline V lookup: CDR1 KGHSH, CDR2 LQKENI. This CDR3 has 17 amino acids. CDR3: CASSFLQARRNGETQYF. The CDR3 DNA is TGTGCCAGCTCATTCCTACAGGCACGTCGGAATGGGGAGACCCAGTACTTC.

The rearrangement joins TRBV28 to TRBJ2-2; D is undetermined. From germline, CDR1 is MDHEN and CDR2 SYDVKM. V dropped 7 bases and J dropped 4 bases, with 10 bases sitting between them. The CDR3 is 13 amino acids. CDR3 residues: CASNLEGTGELFF. As DNA, the CDR3 is TGTGCCAGCAATCTAGAAGGCACCGGGGAGCTGTTTTTT.

The chain joins TRBV15 to TRBJ2-3, with 7 bases fitting TRBD2. This CDR3 comprises 15 residues. V lost 4 bases, J lost 5 bases, and 9 bases stayed unmatched. CDR1 is LNHNV and CDR2 is YYDKDF in the germline V gene (reference sequence). CDR3: CATSTQREIVDTQYF. The CDR3 region has the DNA TGTGCCACCAGCACTCAGCGGGAAATCGTAGATACGCAGTATTTT.

In the case of this clone: This same CDR3 is encoded by further DNA sequences in the sample. V and J are TRBV7-9 and TRBJ2-1; TRBD2 matches at 13 bases. Germline CDR1 and CDR2: SEHNR and FQNEAQ (reference sequence). V shed 5 bases and J 7 bases; nucleotides not matched to a gene: 5. CDR3 size: 15 residues. The CDR3 bases are TGTGCCAGCAGCAGGACTAGCGGGAGTTCGAATGAGCAGTTCTTC. It yields the protein CASSRTSGSSNEQFF.

The genes are TRBV19 and TRBJ1-2; D remains ambiguous. V was clipped by 3 bases and J by 1 base, with 15 bases between them. Per germline, CDR1 LNHDA and CDR2 SQIVND (reference sequence). This CDR3 is built from 16 residues. The DNA for the CDR3 is TGTGCCAGTAGTATTTTGGGGAAATGGGATAACTATGGCTACACCTTC. Its translation: CASSILGKWDNYGYTF. Full variable domain (outside the CDR3, taken from reference TRBV19 and TRBJ1-2): DGGITQSPKYLFRKEGQNVTLSCEQNLNHDAMYWYRQDPGQGLRLIYYSQIVNDFQKGDIAEGYSVSREKKESFPLTVTSAQKNPTAFYLCASSILGKWDNYGYTFGSGTRLTVV.

The rearrangement joins TRBV28 to TRBJ2-1, with 9 bases aligning to TRBD2. The germline V gene encodes CDR1 MDHEN and CDR2 SYDVKM. This CDR3 is built from 17 residues. The V gene end was trimmed by 1 base and the J gene end by 6 bases; junction bases not matched to a gene: 10. This chain's CDR3 is CASSLSWTSAAPNEQFF. Written as DNA, the CDR3 is TGTGCCAGCAGTTTATCCTGGACTAGCGCCGCCCCCAATGAGCAGTTCTTC.

This chain connects TRBV6-5 to TRBJ2-7; 12 bases fit TRBD2. Germline values: CDR1 MNHEY, CDR2 SVGAGI. V shed 7 bases and J 4 bases; nucleotides not matched to a gene: 5. The CDR3 extends over 14 amino acids. In DNA form, the CDR3 reads TGTGCCAGCACCCCGACTAGCGGGAGTTACGAGCAGTACTTC. Translated: CASTPTSGSYEQYF.

CDR3 protein: CASSEYGIGNTEAFF. The CDR3 bases are TGTGCCAGCAGTGAGTACGGAATAGGGAACACTGAAGCTTTCTTT. This chain uses TRBV2 with TRBJ1-1, with D unresolved. This CDR3 comprises 15 residues. V gave up 3 bases and J gave up 1 base, with 12 bases separating them. Germline V lookup: CDR1 SNHLY, CDR2 FYNNEI.

The gene calls are TRBV5-4 and TRBJ2-1; D gene ambiguous. The CDR3 consists of 12 residues. The V and J ends lost 4 bases and 9 bases respectively, with 11 bases between them. CDR1 and CDR2 from the germline V gene are SGHNT and YYREEE (reference sequence). CDR3 DNA: TGTGCCAGCAGCCTTACTCGCGGTGAGCAGTTCTTC. This encodes CASSLTRGEQFF.

Remarks on this clone: Other nucleotide sequences from this sample produce the same CDR3. DNA for the CDR3: TGTGCCAGCTCACCAAGGACAGGGGGCGACGGCTACACCTTC. Protein product: CASSPRTGGDGYTF. This chain connects TRBV18 to TRBJ1-2, with TRBD1 matching 11 bases. Germline CDR1 reads KGHSH; CDR2 reads LQKENI. V gave up 2 bases and J gave up 8 bases; unmatched junction bases: 4. This CDR3 region has 14 residues.

This chain uses TRBV5-8 with TRBJ2-5, with a possible D match to TRBD1 (5 bases). CDR1 and CDR2 (germline): SGHTS, YDEGEE. V lost 0 bases and J 2 bases, leaving 8 bases between the germline ends. The CDR3 extends over 14 amino acids. This chain's CDR3 is CASSLGQLQETQYF. The CDR3 DNA reads as TGTGCCAGCAGCTTGGGACAGTTACAAGAGACCCAGTACTTC.

This chain uses TRBV6-5 with TRBJ1-2, with a weak D call TRBD1 (5 bases). This CDR3 contains 15 residues. Trimming removed 5 bases at V and 1 base at J, with 14 bases between. The germline gives CDR1 MNHEY, CDR2 SVGAGI. CDR3 amino acids: CASSPRGEYNYGYTF. The CDR3, as DNA: TGTGCCAGCAGTCCGCGGGGGGAATATAACTATGGCTACACCTTC.

The chain employs TRBV30 and TRBJ2-4; TRBD2 matches 13 bases. Trimming cost V 3 bases and J 7 bases; bases outside gene matches: 3. The CDR3 is 14 residues long. Germline loops: CDR1 GTSNPN, CDR2 SVGIG (reference sequence). The CDR3 DNA follows: TGTGCCTGGAGACTAGCGGGAGGGGTGAACATTCAGTACTTC. Its protein product is CAWRLAGGVNIQYF. The full variable domain, rest sourced from reference TRBV30 and TRBJ2-4, is SQTIHQWPATLVQPVGSPLSLECTVEGTSNPNLYWYRQAAGRGLQLLFYSVGIGQISSEVPQNLSASRPQDRQFILSSKKLLLSDSGFYLCAWRLAGGVNIQYFGAGTRLSVL.